The clone carrying this TCR beta chain was found a few times. Germline CDR1 and CDR2: SGHTA and FQGNSA. The V end lost 1 base, the J end lost 1 base, and 4 bases lay between the germline ends. The CDR3 consists of 14 residues. This entry is derived from a study of blood T cell repertoires in COVID-19. Whole-study context: Sites across the United States, Italy and Spain contributed samples from acute and convalescent COVID-19.

How the authors handled the data: Estimates of nucleated cell counts were drawn from the amplification of reference gene primers. Sequencing used immunoSEQ multiplex PCR; TCRdb keeps in-frame clones, though not all of them. The V and J calls and clone size come from that table; D and trimming were worked out from the DNA. The data hold hundreds of thousands of clones, with about nine tenths observed a single time. The clonotype was recovered from a man aged 18 to 35 with active or convalescent COVID-19. The sample comprised peripheral blood. The chain carries TRBV7-2 and TRBJ2-2; no firm D call. The CDR3 protein is CASSLGGNTGELFF. The DNA of the CDR3 is TGTGCCAGCAGCTTAGGAGGGAACACCGGGGAGCTGTTTTTT.